This entry is about one T cell receptor (beta chain). As originally analysed: Scientists estimated how many nucleated cells there were by amplifying reference gene primers. Assay used: immunoSEQ multiplex PCR; TCRdb lists only in-frame clones, some missing. V and J calls and clone size follow that table, whereas D and trimming were derived from the DNA. The sample has some 83,000 clones; roughly 78% are singletons. These data belong to a study of blood T cell repertoires in COVID-19. The clonotype comes from a woman of 80 years or more with acute or convalescent COVID-19. What was sequenced was peripheral blood.

The CDR3 is CASSLWQGAGTGELFF. DNA of the CDR3: TGTGCCAGCAGCTTGTGGCAGGGGGCAGGTACCGGGGAGCTGTTTTTT. The chain couples TRBV5-8 to TRBJ2-2, with 8 positions matching TRBD1. In germline, CDR1 is SGHTS, CDR2 YDEGEE. J lost 5 bases, V lost 1 base, and 7 bases had no gene match. The CDR3 is made up of 16 amino acids.